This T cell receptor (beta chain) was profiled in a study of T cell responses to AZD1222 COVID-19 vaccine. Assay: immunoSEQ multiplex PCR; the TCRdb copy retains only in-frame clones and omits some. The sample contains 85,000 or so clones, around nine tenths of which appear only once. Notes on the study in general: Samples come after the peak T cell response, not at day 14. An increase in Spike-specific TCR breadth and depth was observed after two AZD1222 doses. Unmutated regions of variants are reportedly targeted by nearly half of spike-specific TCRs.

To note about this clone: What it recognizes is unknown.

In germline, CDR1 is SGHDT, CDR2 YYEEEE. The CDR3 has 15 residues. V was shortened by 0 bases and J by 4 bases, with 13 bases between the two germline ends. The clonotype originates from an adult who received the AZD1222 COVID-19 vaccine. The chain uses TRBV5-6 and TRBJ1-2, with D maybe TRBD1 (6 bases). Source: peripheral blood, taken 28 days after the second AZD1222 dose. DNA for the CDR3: TGTGCCAGCAGCTTGGTTCGGGGGCCGGCCTATGGCTACACCTTC. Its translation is CASSLVRGPAYGYTF.